Presented here are 27 T cell receptor beta chains from one specimen sequenced in a study of a mutant IDH1 vaccine in newly diagnosed glioma (dated by TCRdb to 2020 to 2022). The library was produced with the immunoSEQ multiplex PCR assay. Sourced from immuneACCESS, this table was stored by TCRdb with only in-frame sequences that have V and J called. A share of the clones is absent; for the studies checked, an unresolved V gene accounts for under half, and the remainder has no known explanation. The sample table contains under 65,000 clones; only one count was recorded for 60% to 85% of them. In total, the top ten clones hold 1.8% of the sample. The time point label of this sample denotes: baseline, week 1 (first vaccination visit). The sample's treatment or condition label is to be understood as: pre-vaccination baseline after standard-of-care therapy. The sample consisted of PBMCs, taken from a glioma patient treated with radiotherapy, temozolomide or both. These TCRs come from a woman aged 40 to 49 with glioma.

The V gene is TRBV29-1, the J gene TRBJ2-5, with D unresolved. The CDR3 totals 11 residues. Germline V gives CDR1 SQVTM, CDR2 ANQGSEA. V was trimmed by 4 bases and J by 7 bases, leaving 10 bases between them. CDR3 bases: TGCAGCGTTGTTGCGGAAGGGACCCAGTACTTC. Translated, it gives CSVVAEGTQYF.

This chain connects TRBV6-5 to TRBJ2-4; possibly TRBD1 for D (5 bases). Trimming took 4 bases from V and 2 from J, leaving 9 bases between them. Germline V gene sequence: CDR1 MNHEY, CDR2 SVGAGI. CDR3 length: 14 residues. The CDR3 sequence: CASSSRQTKNIQYF. The CDR3 nucleotides read TGTGCCAGCAGTTCCCGACAGACCAAAAACATTCAGTACTTC.

The CDR3 region has the DNA TGTGCCAGCAGGGTAAATGGGGCCAACGTCCTGACTTTC. This translates into CASRVNGANVLTF. The chain combines TRBV6-1 with TRBJ2-6; D gene unclear. This CDR3 comprises 13 residues. Trimming took 6 bases from V and 3 from J, leaving 6 bases between them. Germline V CDR1 and CDR2: MNHNS, SASEGT.

In this sample, this clone turned up once. The chain has TRBV2 and TRBJ1-2, with 7 bases identical to TRBD1. Trimming took 1 base from V and 3 from J; bases not matched to a gene: 2. This CDR3 is built from 14 residues. Looked up from germline, CDR1 is SNHLY and CDR2 is FYNNEI. CDR3: CASSEGQGYYGYTF. The CDR3 DNA follows: TGTGCCAGCAGTGAAGGACAGGGCTACTATGGCTACACCTTC.

This clone was seen a few times. CDR3 sequence reads: CASSPERVAFF. The CDR3 region has the DNA TGTGCCAGCTCACCCGAGAGGGTAGCTTTCTTT. This chain links TRBV18 with TRBJ1-1, with D uncertain. The germline V gene encodes CDR1 KGHSH and CDR2 LQKENI. Trimming left V 3 bases short and J 10 bases short, with 9 bases between. This CDR3 is 11 amino acids long.

The chain couples TRBV6-5 to TRBJ1-2; 9 positions agree with TRBD1. Germline loops: CDR1 MNHEY, CDR2 SVGAGI. CDR3 length: 12 amino acids. V lost 6 bases, J lost 9 bases, and 5 bases stayed unmatched. This chain's CDR3 is CASSPGQGRYTF. The CDR3 coding sequence is TGTGCCAGCAGCCCGGGACAGGGTCGCTACACCTTC.

The CDR3 sequence is CAASLVAGGLTGELFF. CDR3 nucleotides: TGCGCCGCATCGCTCGTAGCGGGGGGACTCACCGGGGAGCTGTTTTTT. The chain recombines TRBV10-2 with TRBJ2-2, with TRBD2 matching over 10 bases. Germline V gene data show CDR1 as WSHSY and CDR2 as SAAADI. CDR3 size: 16 residues. J gave up 4 bases and V 11 bases, and 13 bases lay outside the gene matches.

This chain links TRBV2 with TRBJ1-6, with D possibly being TRBD1 (5 bases). Trimming removed 5 bases from V and 7 bases from J, with 9 bases in between. Germline V gene sequence: CDR1 SNHLY, CDR2 FYNNEI. The CDR3 totals 13 residues. For the CDR3, the DNA is TGTGCCAGCAGTAGACAGAGAAATTCACCCCTCCACTTT. The encoded protein is CASSRQRNSPLHF.

V usage is TRBV5-6 and J usage is TRBJ1-1; D not resolved. The V end was cut by 0 bases, the J end by 7 bases, with 10 bases between. Germline V CDR1 and CDR2: SGHDT, YYEEEE. CDR3 length equals 13 residues. The CDR3 sequence is CASSLAGVGEAFF. The CDR3 nucleotides are TGTGCCAGCAGCTTGGCTGGGGTGGGTGAAGCTTTCTTT. Full variable domain (missing parts from reference TRBV5-6 and TRBJ1-1): DAGVTQSPTHLIKTRGQQVTLRCSPKSGHDTVSWYQQALGQGPQFIFQYYEEEERQRGNFPDRFSGHQFPNYSSELNVNALLLGDSALYLCASSLAGVGEAFFGQGTRLTVV.

This sequence joins TRBV5-8 and TRBJ2-7; 8 bases agree with TRBD1. CDR1 is SGHTS, CDR2 YDEGEE, per germline. CDR3 size: 14 residues. Trimming cost V 0 bases and J 2 bases; bases outside gene matches: 1. CDR3 in DNA: TGTGCCAGCAGCTTGGAACAGGGGGCCTACGAGCAGTACTTC. It codes for CASSLEQGAYEQYF.

This chain uses TRBV6-5 with TRBJ1-2; 7 bases line up with TRBD1. After removal of 2 bases from V and 2 bases from J, the junction contained 8 bases not matched to a gene. The CDR3 runs 16 residues. Germline V gives CDR1 MNHEY, CDR2 SVGAGI. The CDR3 sequence: CASSYDWTGPNYGYTF. CDR3 bases: TGTGCCAGCAGTTACGATTGGACAGGCCCGAACTATGGCTACACCTTC.

The chain has TRBV7-2 and TRBJ2-7, with a weak D call TRBD1 (5 bases). CDR1 and CDR2 from the germline V gene are SGHTA and FQGNSA. There are 12 residues in the CDR3. V lost 4 bases to trimming and J lost 4 bases, with 8 bases between them. As DNA, the CDR3 is TGTGCCAGCAGCTCCCAGGGTTACGAGCAGTACTTC. This sequence encodes CASSSQGYEQYF.

The chain employs TRBV5-6 and TRBJ1-6; D is perhaps TRBD1 (5 bases). Germline V gene data show CDR1 as SGHDT and CDR2 as YYEEEE. The V end lost 3 bases, the J end lost 5 bases, and 9 bases lay between the germline ends. This CDR3 has 14 residues. CDR3: CASSSGMDNSPLHF. In DNA form, the CDR3 reads TGTGCCAGCAGCTCAGGGATGGATAATTCACCCCTCCACTTT.

The CDR3 reads CASSPSGQIPQETQYF. Written as DNA, the CDR3 is TGTGCCAGCAGTCCCTCGGGACAAATCCCTCAAGAGACCCAGTACTTC. V gene TRBV27 combines with J gene TRBJ2-5; D is possibly TRBD1 (6 bases). Germline V lookup: CDR1 MNHEY, CDR2 SMNVEV (reference sequence). With 5 bases removed from V and 2 bases from J, the gap between germline ends came to 18 bases. This CDR3 region has 16 residues.

This clone was seen a handful of times. The chain carries TRBV6-1 and TRBJ2-6; TRBD1 might be the D (5 bases). Between the trimmed V and J ends, which lost 7 bases and 0 bases, there was a span of 10 bases. Germline lookup yields CDR1 MNHNS and CDR2 SASEGT. The length of the CDR3 is 15 residues. The CDR3 DNA reads TGTGCCAGCACCGCAGGGATCTCTGGGGCCAACGTCCTGACTTTC. Translated, it gives CASTAGISGANVLTF.

J is TRBJ2-5 and V is TRBV7-9; the D is unclear. Trimming took off 5 bases at V and 5 bases at J, with 18 bases between the two ends. Germline CDR1 is SEHNR and CDR2 is FQNEAQ (reference sequence). The CDR3 spans 15 residues. In DNA, the CDR3 is TGTGCCAGCAGCCGCATACCTGGGCACGGGGAGACCCAGTACTTC. Its protein product is CASSRIPGHGETQYF. Full variable domain (outside the CDR3, taken from reference TRBV7-9 and TRBJ2-5): DTGVSQNPRHKITKRGQNVTFRCDPISEHNRLYWYRQTLGQGPEFLTYFQNEAQLEKSRLLSDRFSAERPKGSFSTLEIQRTEQGDSAMYLCASSRIPGHGETQYFGPGTRLLVL.

The CDR3 DNA follows: TGTGCCAGCAGCAAAAAGGAAGAGTATAGCAATCAGCCCCAGCATTTT. This encodes CASSKKEEYSNQPQHF. The V gene is TRBV21-1, the J gene TRBJ1-5. TRBV21-1 is a documented pseudogene. CDR3 length: 16 amino acids.

The chain has TRBV6-5 and TRBJ1-2; possibly TRBD1 for D (5 bases). V dropped 2 bases and J dropped 4 bases, with 8 bases sitting between them. Germline V gives CDR1 MNHEY, CDR2 SVGAGI. The CDR3 totals 13 residues. DNA of the CDR3: TGTGCCAGCAGTTACCAGGGTCGCTATGGCTACACCTTC. Translation gives CASSYQGRYGYTF.

The chain recombines TRBV19 with TRBJ1-6; D is unresolved. The CDR3 contains 14 residues. CDR1 LNHDA and CDR2 SQIVND come from the germline V gene (reference sequence). V lost 1 base and J lost 7, with 8 bases in between. The CDR3 loop reads CASSIGGGNSPLHF. The CDR3 DNA sequence: TGTGCCAGTAGTATAGGGGGTGGGAATTCACCCCTCCACTTT.

This clone showed up just once. CDR3 DNA: TGTGCCAGCTCACCACTTCTGGGAAATGAAAAACTGTTTTTT. It is translated as CASSPLLGNEKLFF. The V gene is TRBV18, the J gene TRBJ1-4; D is unclear. Trimming pared 1 base from V and 5 bases from J, leaving 8 bases between. Germline loops: CDR1 KGHSH, CDR2 LQKENI. This CDR3 comprises 14 residues.

The chain links TRBV4-2 to TRBJ2-5, with 7 positions matching TRBD2. Germline V gene sequence: CDR1 LGHNA, CDR2 YNFKEQ. This CDR3 has 17 amino acids. V gave up 0 bases and J gave up 7 bases; unmatched junction bases: 14. CDR3 amino acids: CASSQEAGVAGPPTQYF. The CDR3, as DNA: TGTGCCAGCAGCCAAGAGGCGGGAGTAGCGGGTCCTCCGACCCAGTACTTC.

The rearrangement uses TRBV6-6 and TRBJ2-5, with D unclear. V was trimmed by 3 bases and J by 7 bases, leaving 12 bases between them. Germline V gives CDR1 MNHNY, CDR2 SVGAGI (reference sequence). This CDR3 comprises 13 residues. CDR3 nucleotides: TGTGCCAGCAGTTATGGGGAAAGGTGGACCCAGTACTTC. It translates to CASSYGERWTQYF.

The rearrangement joins TRBV14 to TRBJ2-3; TRBD2 agrees at 8 bases. This CDR3 has 16 residues. Germline loops: CDR1 SGHDN, CDR2 FVKESK. Trimming cost V 5 bases and J 4 bases; bases outside gene matches: 11. CDR3 sequence reads: CASSDLSGVSPDTQYF. CDR3 nucleotides: TGTGCCAGCAGCGACCTTAGCGGGGTTTCCCCAGATACGCAGTATTTT.

This chain links TRBV5-1 with TRBJ2-3; TRBD2 agrees at 9 bases. Germline V CDR1 and CDR2: SGHRS, YFSETQ. J lost 2 bases, V lost 5 bases, and 15 bases had no gene match. The CDR3 contains 18 residues. The CDR3, as DNA: TGCGCCAGCAGGGAGGCTCCGGGGGCTAGCGGGAACACAGATACGCAGTATTTT. Amino acids: CASREAPGASGNTDTQYF.

V and J are TRBV10-3 and TRBJ1-1; D is perhaps TRBD1 (5 bases). The ends were cut back, 5 bases at V and 1 base at J, with 17 bases in the middle. This CDR3 spans 16 amino acids. The germline V gene encodes CDR1 ENHRY and CDR2 SYGVKD. The CDR3 sequence is CAISPSKAGQNTEAFF. CDR3 nucleotide sequence: TGTGCCATCAGTCCCAGCAAAGCAGGGCAGAACACTGAAGCTTTCTTT.

The rearrangement links TRBV7-2 to TRBJ2-7; D gene unclear. V dropped 1 base and J dropped 3 bases, with 4 bases sitting between them. The CDR3 is 12 residues long. The germline V gene has CDR1 SGHTA and CDR2 FQGNSA. CDR3 in DNA: TGTGCCAGCAGCTTAGGGTACTACGAGCAGTACTTC. Amino acids: CASSLGYYEQYF.

This chain connects TRBV5-1 to TRBJ1-3; D remains ambiguous. V was clipped by 0 bases and J by 0 bases, with 10 bases between them. Germline V gene lookup returns CDR1 SGHRS and CDR2 YFSETQ. CDR3 length equals 16 residues. CDR3 loop: CASSLVPTSSGNTIYF. The DNA for the CDR3 is TGCGCCAGCAGCTTGGTACCGACAAGCTCTGGAAACACCATATATTTT.